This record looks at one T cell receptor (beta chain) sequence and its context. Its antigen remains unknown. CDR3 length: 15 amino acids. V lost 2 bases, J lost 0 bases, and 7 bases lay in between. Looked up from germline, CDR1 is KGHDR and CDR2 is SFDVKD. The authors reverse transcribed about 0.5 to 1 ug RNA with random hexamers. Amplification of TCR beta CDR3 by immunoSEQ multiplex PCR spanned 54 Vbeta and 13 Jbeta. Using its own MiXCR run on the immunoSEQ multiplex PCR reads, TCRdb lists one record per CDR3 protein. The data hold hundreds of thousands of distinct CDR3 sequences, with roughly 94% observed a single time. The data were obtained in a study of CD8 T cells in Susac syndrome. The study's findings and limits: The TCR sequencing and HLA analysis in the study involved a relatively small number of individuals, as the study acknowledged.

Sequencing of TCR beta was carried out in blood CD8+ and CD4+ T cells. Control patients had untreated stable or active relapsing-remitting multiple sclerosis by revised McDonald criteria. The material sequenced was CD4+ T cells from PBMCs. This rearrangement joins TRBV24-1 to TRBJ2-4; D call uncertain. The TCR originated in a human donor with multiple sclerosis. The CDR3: CATSDSKEAKNIQYF. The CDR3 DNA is TGTGCCACCAGTGATTCCAAGGAAGCCAAAAACATTCAGTACTTC.